The rows below give T cell receptor beta chains drawn from one sample of a study of T cells after yellow fever vaccination. TCRdb reanalysed the 5' RACE reads using MiXCR and keeps one entry per CDR3 protein. The data show under 500,000 distinct CDR3 sequences, approximately 19% seen once. Sequenced material: PBMCs, taken before the yellow fever booster vaccination. The receptors derive from a man between 18 and 29 years old who received the YFV17D yellow fever vaccine. Both conserved end residues are part of each CDR3. A D gene is named only where the DNA matches it firmly. Where a row states a size, it is once, few, many or the class of an expanded clone; other rows omit it.

J: TRBJ2-3; V: TRBV7-9; size: .; D: TRBD1; CDR3: CASTQDRGNTDTQYF; DNA: TGTGCCAGCACTCAGGACAGGGGGAACACAGATACGCAGTATTTT
J: TRBJ2-7; V: TRBV5-1; size: few; D: TRBD1; CDR3: CASSLGTGAEYF; DNA: TGCGCCAGCAGCTTGGGGACAGGGGCGGAGTACTTC
J: TRBJ1-5; V: TRBV4-2; size: .; D: TRBD1; CDR3: CASSQTPGQVYVQPQHF; DNA: TGTGCCAGCAGCCAGACCCCGGGACAGGTTTATGTTCAGCCCCAGCATTTT
J: TRBJ2-5; V: TRBV4-2; size: many; D: TRBD2; CDR3: CASSQASGGRGETQYF; DNA: TGTGCCAGCAGCCAGGCTAGCGGGGGGCGGGGAGAGACCCAGTACTTC
J: TRBJ1-1; V: TRBV19; size: .; D: .; CDR3: CASTFGSLGTEAFF; DNA: TGTGCCAGTACATTCGGGAGTTTGGGCACTGAAGCTTTCTTT
J: TRBJ2-2; V: TRBV4-1; size: few; D: .; CDR3: CASSLNPGTEFPGELFF; DNA: TGCGCCAGCAGCCTCAATCCCGGGACTGAATTCCCCGGGGAGCTGTTTTTT
J: TRBJ1-1; V: TRBV7-9; size: .; D: .; CDR3: CASSLRTGGDTEAFF; DNA: TGTGCCAGCAGCTTAAGGACGGGGGGGGACACTGAAGCTTTCTTT
J: TRBJ2-1; V: TRBV7-2; size: few; D: TRBD1; CDR3: CASSPRGQTYNEQFF; DNA: TGTGCCAGCAGCCCCAGGGGACAGACCTACAATGAGCAGTTCTTC
J: TRBJ2-2; V: TRBV5-1; size: few; D: TRBD1; CDR3: CASSLRDRARLPNTGELFF; DNA: TGCGCCAGCAGCTTGAGGGACAGGGCACGTCTGCCGAACACCGGGGAGCTGTTTTTT
J: TRBJ2-6; V: TRBV18; size: .; D: .; CDR3: CASSPEGQSGANVLTF; DNA: TGTGCCAGCTCACCCGAGGGGCAATCTGGGGCCAACGTCCTGACTTTC
J: TRBJ1-3; V: TRBV5-1; size: few; D: .; CDR3: CASSLIGASGNTIYF; DNA: TGCGCCAGCAGCTTGATCGGTGCCTCTGGAAACACCATATATTTT
J: TRBJ2-2; V: TRBV20-1; size: .; D: .; CDR3: CSARAENTGELFF; DNA: TGCAGTGCTAGAGCCGAAAACACCGGGGAGCTGTTTTTT
J: TRBJ1-2; V: TRBV7-2; size: few; D: TRBD1; CDR3: CARWQGGYGYTF; DNA: TGTGCCCGGTGGCAGGGGGGCTATGGCTACACCTTC
J: TRBJ2-1; V: TRBV5-1; size: .; D: TRBD2; CDR3: CASSLVPGGDYNEQFF; DNA: TGCGCCAGCAGCTTGGTGCCCGGGGGGGATTACAATGAGCAGTTCTTC
J: TRBJ2-5; V: TRBV20-1; size: many; D: .; CDR3: CSAAGSGETQYF; DNA: TGCAGTGCTGCCGGGAGCGGGGAGACCCAGTACTTC
J: TRBJ2-3; V: TRBV7-2; size: .; D: .; CDR3: CASSLVQGYTDTQYF; DNA: TGTGCCAGCAGCTTAGTACAGGGTTACACAGATACGCAGTATTTT
J: TRBJ1-2; V: TRBV4-1; size: few; D: .; CDR3: CASSQLLPTDREGYTF; DNA: TGCGCCAGCAGCCAGCTACTCCCCACGGATCGAGAAGGCTACACCTTC
J: TRBJ1-2; V: TRBV7-9; size: .; D: .; CDR3: CASSLYPGYTF; DNA: TGTGCCAGCAGCTTATATCCAGGCTACACCTTC
J: TRBJ1-1; V: TRBV5-1; size: few; D: .; CDR3: CASSVEQGSAAEAFF; DNA: TGCGCCAGCAGCGTAGAACAGGGTTCTGCCGCTGAAGCTTTCTTT
J: TRBJ1-6; V: TRBV20-1; size: .; D: .; CDR3: CSARDLGRGSVWNSPLHF; DNA: TGCAGTGCTAGAGATCTGGGGCGGGGAAGTGTTTGGAATTCACCCCTCCACTTT
J: TRBJ2-2; V: TRBV5-1; size: few; D: TRBD1; CDR3: CASSSGQSTGELFF; DNA: TGCGCCAGCAGCTCGGGACAGTCCACCGGGGAGCTGTTTTTT
J: TRBJ1-2; V: TRBV7-9; size: .; D: .; CDR3: CASSLEERGYTF; DNA: TGTGCCAGCAGCTTAGAGGAGAGAGGCTACACCTTC
J: TRBJ2-7; V: TRBV29-1; size: few; D: .; CDR3: CSVEEPGHYEQYF; DNA: TGCAGCGTTGAAGAGCCAGGCCACTACGAGCAGTACTTC
J: TRBJ2-1; V: TRBV7-9; size: .; D: TRBD2; CDR3: CASSLVRGGGNEQFF; DNA: TGTGCCAGCAGCTTAGTCCGGGGGGGCGGCAATGAGCAGTTCTTC
J: TRBJ1-1; V: TRBV6-5; size: few; D: .; CDR3: CASSYSAAMGTEAFF; DNA: TGTGCCAGCAGTTACTCGGCAGCCATGGGGACTGAAGCTTTCTTT
J: TRBJ1-3; V: TRBV4-1; size: few; D: .; CDR3: CASSQSGVVRNTIYF; DNA: TGCGCCAGCAGCCAATCCGGGGTAGTTCGGAACACCATATATTTT
J: TRBJ2-7; V: TRBV4-3; size: few; D: TRBD2; CDR3: CASSHVGLAGYPYEQYF; DNA: TGCGCCAGCAGCCATGTAGGACTAGCGGGTTACCCCTACGAGCAGTACTTC
J: TRBJ1-2; V: TRBV18; size: .; D: .; CDR3: CASSPGLKGDGYTF; DNA: TGTGCCAGCTCACCAGGGTTGAAGGGCGATGGCTACACCTTC
J: TRBJ2-3; V: TRBV4-3; size: many; D: .; CDR3: CASSQGARASGTDTQYF; DNA: TGCGCCAGCAGCCAAGGGGCCAGGGCTAGCGGCACAGATACGCAGTATTTT
J: TRBJ1-3; V: TRBV20-1; size: .; D: .; CDR3: CSAVDAKSGNTIYF; DNA: TGCAGTGCTGTGGACGCTAAGTCTGGAAACACCATATATTTT
J: TRBJ2-2; V: TRBV15; size: .; D: .; CDR3: CATSRRGNTGELFF; DNA: TGTGCCACCAGCAGACGGGGGAACACCGGGGAGCTGTTTTTT
J: TRBJ2-3; V: TRBV18; size: few; D: .; CDR3: CASSPPALPDTQYF; DNA: TGTGCCAGCTCACCACCGGCACTACCAGATACGCAGTATTTT
J: TRBJ1-1; V: TRBV6-5; size: .; D: .; CDR3: CASSQSGVQNTEAFF; DNA: TGTGCCAGCAGTCAAAGTGGGGTCCAGAACACTGAAGCTTTCTTT
J: TRBJ2-5; V: TRBV12-3/TRBV12-4; size: .; D: TRBD2; CDR3: CASSFRGTYGGGGADETQYF; DNA: TGTGCCAGCAGTTTCAGAGGGACCTACGGAGGCGGGGGGGCCGATGAGACCCAGTACTTC
J: TRBJ2-5; V: TRBV20-1; size: few; D: TRBD2; CDR3: CSVSRLAGGQETQYF; DNA: TGCAGTGTCAGCCGACTAGCGGGGGGCCAGGAGACCCAGTACTTC
J: TRBJ2-3; V: TRBV9; size: .; D: .; CDR3: CASTPQPMPDTQYF; DNA: TGTGCCAGCACCCCCCAACCGATGCCAGATACGCAGTATTTT
J: TRBJ1-1; V: TRBV10-3; size: .; D: .; CDR3: CAISERGMGTEAFF; DNA: TGTGCCATCAGTGAAAGGGGGATGGGCACTGAAGCTTTCTTT
J: TRBJ2-1; V: TRBV7-2; size: .; D: .; CDR3: CASNEGTPGNNEQFF; DNA: TGTGCCAGCAACGAGGGCACCCCCGGCAACAATGAGCAGTTCTTC
J: TRBJ2-1; V: TRBV4-2; size: .; D: TRBD2; CDR3: CASRAGGFNEQFF; DNA: TGTGCCAGCAGAGCGGGGGGATTCAATGAGCAGTTCTTC
J: TRBJ2-3; V: TRBV7-2; size: few; D: TRBD2; CDR3: CASSLNGGGTDTQYF; DNA: TGTGCCAGCAGCTTAAACGGGGGGGGCACAGATACGCAGTATTTT
J: TRBJ2-7; V: TRBV4-3; size: .; D: .; CDR3: CASSSSADPYEQYF; DNA: TGCGCCAGCAGCTCCAGTGCGGACCCCTACGAGCAGTACTTC
J: TRBJ2-7; V: TRBV20-1; size: many; D: TRBD1; CDR3: CSVTQLDRGPSYEQYF; DNA: TGCAGTGTAACCCAACTGGACAGGGGTCCTTCCTACGAGCAGTACTTC
J: TRBJ1-5; V: TRBV7-2; size: .; D: .; CDR3: CASSLAADQPQHF; DNA: TGTGCCAGCAGCCTCGCGGCGGATCAGCCCCAGCATTTT
J: TRBJ2-5; V: TRBV5-1; size: few; D: .; CDR3: CASSRDRETQYF; DNA: TGCGCCAGCAGCCGGGACCGAGAGACCCAGTACTTC
J: TRBJ2-7; V: TRBV19; size: .; D: TRBD2; CDR3: CASTASGNYEQYF; DNA: TGTGCCAGTACAGCTAGCGGAAACTACGAGCAGTACTTC
J: TRBJ2-3; V: TRBV15; size: .; D: TRBD2; CDR3: CATSRGASGGTDTQYF; DNA: TGTGCCACCAGCAGAGGGGCTAGCGGGGGGACAGATACGCAGTATTTT
J: TRBJ2-2; V: TRBV12-5; size: .; D: .; CDR3: CASGFLVSGLTGELFF; DNA: TGTGCTAGTGGTTTCCTGGTTTCGGGGCTCACCGGGGAGCTGTTTTTT
J: TRBJ1-1; V: TRBV6-4; size: few; D: .; CDR3: CASSDFFHERNTEAFF; DNA: TGTGCCAGCAGTGACTTCTTTCACGAAAGGAACACTGAAGCTTTCTTT
J: TRBJ1-1; V: TRBV7-8; size: .; D: TRBD1; CDR3: CASSLVRGSTEAFF; DNA: TGTGCCAGCAGCTTAGTCAGGGGGAGCACTGAAGCTTTCTTT
J: TRBJ1-6; V: TRBV12-3/TRBV12-4; size: .; D: .; CDR3: CASSFQGSNSPLHF; DNA: TGTGCCAGCAGTTTCCAGGGATCTAATTCACCCCTCCACTTT